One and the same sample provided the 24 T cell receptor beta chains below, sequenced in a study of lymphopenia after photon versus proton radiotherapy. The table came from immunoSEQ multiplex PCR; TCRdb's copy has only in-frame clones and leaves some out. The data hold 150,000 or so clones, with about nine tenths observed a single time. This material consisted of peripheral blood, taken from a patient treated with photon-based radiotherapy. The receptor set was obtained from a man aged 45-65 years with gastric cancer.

The CDR3 nucleotides read TGTGCCAGCAGCTTCGCGAGGGGGGACACTGAAGCTTTCTTT. As protein: CASSFARGDTEAFF. This chain links TRBV7-2 with TRBJ1-1; TRBD1 might be the D (6 bases). Trimming pared 3 bases from V and 3 bases from J, leaving 11 bases between. This CDR3 region has 14 residues. Germline V gene lookup returns CDR1 SGHTA and CDR2 FQGNSA.

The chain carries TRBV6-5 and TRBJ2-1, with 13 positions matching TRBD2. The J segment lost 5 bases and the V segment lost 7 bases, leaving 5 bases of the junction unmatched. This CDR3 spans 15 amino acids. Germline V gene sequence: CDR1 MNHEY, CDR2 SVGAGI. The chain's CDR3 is CASTKGTSGDNEQFF. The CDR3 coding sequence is TGTGCCAGCACCAAAGGGACTAGCGGGGACAATGAGCAGTTCTTC.

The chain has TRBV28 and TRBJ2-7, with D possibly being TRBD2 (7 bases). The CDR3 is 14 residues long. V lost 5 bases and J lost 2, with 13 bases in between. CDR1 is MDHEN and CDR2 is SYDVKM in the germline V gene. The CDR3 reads CASSRGGMTYEQYF. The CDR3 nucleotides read TGTGCCAGCAGTCGCGGGGGCATGACCTACGAGCAGTACTTC.

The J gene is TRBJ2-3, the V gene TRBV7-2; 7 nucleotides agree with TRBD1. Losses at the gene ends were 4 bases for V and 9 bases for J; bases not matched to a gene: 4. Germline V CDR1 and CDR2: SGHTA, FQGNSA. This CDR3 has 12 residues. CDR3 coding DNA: TGTGCCAGCAGCTCGTTACAGGGGACGCAGTATTTT. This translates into CASSSLQGTQYF.

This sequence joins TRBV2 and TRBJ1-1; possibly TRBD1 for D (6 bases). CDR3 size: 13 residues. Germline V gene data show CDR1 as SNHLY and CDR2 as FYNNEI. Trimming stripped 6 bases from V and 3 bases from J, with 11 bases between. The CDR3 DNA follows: TGTGCCAGCAGACACAGGGAGGACACTGAAGCTTTCTTT. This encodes CASRHREDTEAFF.

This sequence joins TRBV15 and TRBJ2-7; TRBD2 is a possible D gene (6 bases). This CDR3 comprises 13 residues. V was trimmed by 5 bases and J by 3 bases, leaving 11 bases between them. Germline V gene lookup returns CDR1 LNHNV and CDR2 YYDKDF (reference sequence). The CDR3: CATSPEGGYEQYF. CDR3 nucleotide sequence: TGTGCCACCAGCCCCGAGGGAGGCTACGAGCAGTACTTC.

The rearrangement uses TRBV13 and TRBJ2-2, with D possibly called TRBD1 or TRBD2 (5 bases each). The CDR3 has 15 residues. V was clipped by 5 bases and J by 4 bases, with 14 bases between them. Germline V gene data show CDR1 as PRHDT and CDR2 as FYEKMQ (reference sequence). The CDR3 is CASSTGTAGTGELFF. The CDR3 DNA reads TGTGCCAGCAGCACCGGGACCGCGGGCACCGGGGAGCTGTTTTTT.

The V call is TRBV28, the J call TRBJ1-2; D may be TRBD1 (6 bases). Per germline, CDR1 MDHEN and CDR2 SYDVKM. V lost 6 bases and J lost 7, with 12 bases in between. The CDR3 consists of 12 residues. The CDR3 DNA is TGTGCCAGCAGGTCAGGGGTTGGTGGCTACACCTTC. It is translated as CASRSGVGGYTF.

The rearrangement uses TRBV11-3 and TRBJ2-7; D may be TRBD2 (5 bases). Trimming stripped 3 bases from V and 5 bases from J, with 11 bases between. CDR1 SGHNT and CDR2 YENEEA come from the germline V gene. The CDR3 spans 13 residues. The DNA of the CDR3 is TGTGCCAGCAGCTTCGAGGGCTCGAACGAGCAGTACTTC. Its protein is CASSFEGSNEQYF.

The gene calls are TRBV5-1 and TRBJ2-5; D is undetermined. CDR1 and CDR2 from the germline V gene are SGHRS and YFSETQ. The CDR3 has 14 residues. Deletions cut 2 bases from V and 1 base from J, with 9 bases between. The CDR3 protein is CASSFGSSQETQYF. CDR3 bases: TGCGCCAGCAGCTTTGGGTCAAGCCAAGAGACCCAGTACTTC.

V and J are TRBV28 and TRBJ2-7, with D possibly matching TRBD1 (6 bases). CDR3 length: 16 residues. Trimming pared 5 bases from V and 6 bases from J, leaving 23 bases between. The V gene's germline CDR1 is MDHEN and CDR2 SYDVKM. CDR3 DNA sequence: TGTGCCAGCAGTCCTTCAGGGGTTACGACCACGGCCGAGCAGTACTTC. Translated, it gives CASSPSGVTTTAEQYF.

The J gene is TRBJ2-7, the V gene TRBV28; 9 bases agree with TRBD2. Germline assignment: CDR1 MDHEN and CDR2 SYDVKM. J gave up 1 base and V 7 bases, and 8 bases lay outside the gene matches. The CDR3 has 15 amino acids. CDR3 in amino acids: CASISSGTSSYEQYF. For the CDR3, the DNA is TGTGCCAGCATCTCTAGCGGGACGAGTTCCTACGAGCAGTACTTC.

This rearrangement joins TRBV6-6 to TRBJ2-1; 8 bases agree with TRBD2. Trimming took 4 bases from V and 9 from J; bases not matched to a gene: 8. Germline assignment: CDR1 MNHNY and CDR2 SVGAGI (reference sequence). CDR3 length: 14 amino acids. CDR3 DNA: TGTGCCAGCAGTTTTGAGCGGGAGTCGGCTGAGCAGTTCTTC. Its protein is CASSFERESAEQFF.

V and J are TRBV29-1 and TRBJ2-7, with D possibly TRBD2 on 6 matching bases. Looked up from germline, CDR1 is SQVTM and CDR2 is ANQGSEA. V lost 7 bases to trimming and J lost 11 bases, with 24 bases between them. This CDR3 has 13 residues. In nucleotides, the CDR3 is TGCAGCGCCCAGTTGGCTAGCGACTTAGTGGAGTACTTC. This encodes CSAQLASDLVEYF.

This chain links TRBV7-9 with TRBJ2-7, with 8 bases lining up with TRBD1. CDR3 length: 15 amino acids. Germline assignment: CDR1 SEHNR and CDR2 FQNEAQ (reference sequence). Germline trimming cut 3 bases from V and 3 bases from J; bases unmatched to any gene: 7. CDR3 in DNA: TGTGCCAGCAGCTTCGTGAGGACAGGGAACTACGAGCAGTACTTC. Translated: CASSFVRTGNYEQYF.

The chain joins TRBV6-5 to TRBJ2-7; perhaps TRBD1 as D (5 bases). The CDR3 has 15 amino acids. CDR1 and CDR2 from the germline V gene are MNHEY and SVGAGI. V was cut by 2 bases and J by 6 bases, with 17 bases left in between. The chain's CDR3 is CASSYRGLYEPEQYF. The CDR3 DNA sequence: TGTGCCAGCAGTTACAGGGGCCTGTACGAACCCGAGCAGTACTTC.

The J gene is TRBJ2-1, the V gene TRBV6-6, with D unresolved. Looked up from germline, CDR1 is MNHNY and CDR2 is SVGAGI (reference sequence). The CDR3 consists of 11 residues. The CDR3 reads CATSGYNEQFF. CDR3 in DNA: TGTGCGACATCCGGCTACAATGAGCAGTTCTTC.

CDR3 coding DNA: TGTGCCAGCAGCTCAAGCCGGATGAACACTGAAGCTTTCTTT. Protein sequence: CASSSSRMNTEAFF. This sequence joins TRBV5-8 and TRBJ1-1; D unclear. Germline lookup yields CDR1 SGHTS and CDR2 YDEGEE. The CDR3 is made up of 14 amino acids. V lost 3 bases, J lost 0 bases, and 9 bases lay in between. Based on the CDR3 plus reference TRBV5-8 and TRBJ1-1, the full variable domain is EAGVTQSPTHLIKTRGQQATLRCSPISGHTSVYWYQQALGLGLQFLLWYDEGEERNRGNFPPRFSGRQFPNYSSELNVNALELEDSALYLCASSSSRMNTEAFFGQGTRLTVV.

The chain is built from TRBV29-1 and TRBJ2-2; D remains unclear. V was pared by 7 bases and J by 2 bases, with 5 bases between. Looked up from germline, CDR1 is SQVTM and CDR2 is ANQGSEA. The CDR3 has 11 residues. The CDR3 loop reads CSGENTGELFF. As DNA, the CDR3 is TGCAGCGGGGAAAACACCGGGGAGCTGTTTTTT.

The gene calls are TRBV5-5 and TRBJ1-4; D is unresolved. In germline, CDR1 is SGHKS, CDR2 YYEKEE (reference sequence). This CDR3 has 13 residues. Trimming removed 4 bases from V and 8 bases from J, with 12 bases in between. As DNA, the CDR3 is TGTGCCAGCAGCCCTGATGTGGGCGAAAAACTGTTTTTT. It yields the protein CASSPDVGEKLFF. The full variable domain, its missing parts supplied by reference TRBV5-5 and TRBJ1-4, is DAGVTQSPTHLIKTRGQQVTLRCSPISGHKSVSWYQQVLGQGPQFIFQYYEKEERGRGNFPDRFSARQFPNYSSELNVNALLLGDSALYLCASSPDVGEKLFFGSGTQLSVL.

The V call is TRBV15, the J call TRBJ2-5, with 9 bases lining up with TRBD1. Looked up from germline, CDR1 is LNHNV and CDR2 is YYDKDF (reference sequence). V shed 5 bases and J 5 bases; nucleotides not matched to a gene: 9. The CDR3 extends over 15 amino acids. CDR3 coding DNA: TGTGCCACCAGCCGCCCGGGACAGGGTTTGGAGACCCAGTACTTC. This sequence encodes CATSRPGQGLETQYF.

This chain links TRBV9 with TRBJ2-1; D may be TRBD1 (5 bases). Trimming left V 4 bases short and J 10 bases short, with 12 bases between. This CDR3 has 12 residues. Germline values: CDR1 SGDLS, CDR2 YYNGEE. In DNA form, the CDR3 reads TGTGCCAGCAGCCCTCAGGGTTTCGAGCAGTTCTTC. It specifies CASSPQGFEQFF.

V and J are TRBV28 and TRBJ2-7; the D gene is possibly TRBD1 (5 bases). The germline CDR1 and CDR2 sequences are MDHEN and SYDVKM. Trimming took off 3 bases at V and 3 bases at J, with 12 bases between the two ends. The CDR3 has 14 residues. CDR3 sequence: CASSFEDTFYEQYF. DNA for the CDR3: TGTGCCAGCAGTTTCGAGGACACCTTCTACGAGCAGTACTTC.

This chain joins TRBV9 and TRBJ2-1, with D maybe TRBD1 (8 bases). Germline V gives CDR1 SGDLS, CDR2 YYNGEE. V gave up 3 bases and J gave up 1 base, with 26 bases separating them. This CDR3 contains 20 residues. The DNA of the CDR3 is TGTGCCAGCAGCGCGCGGGGAGGGACAGGACCACGATCGTCCTACAATGAGCAGTTCTTC. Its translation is CASSARGGTGPRSSYNEQFF.